This TCR beta chain was retrieved from a study of blood T cells in healthy people across ages. Study context: Template-switching capture recovered about one barcoded beta molecule per two T cells.

This clonotype has only a few counts. The antigen is not known. PCR was performed a second time for about 7 to 11 cycles using a sample-barcoded 5' primer and a J-beta primer mix. TCRdb fed the 5' RACE reads into MiXCR, producing one record per CDR3 protein. The data contain about 1 million distinct CDR3 sequences, more than 40% of them singletons. Study findings and constraints: Relative to aged donors, long-lived donors carried more naive CD4+ cells and displayed higher diversity. Naive T cell percentage by flow cytometry tracked strongly with beta diversity.

The length of the CDR3 is 14 residues. V lost 8 bases and J lost 6, with 19 bases in between. CDR1 and CDR2 from the germline V gene are MNHEY and SVGAGI. The genes are TRBV6-5 and TRBJ1-2; D unclear. This sequence was found in an older woman in good health. The sequenced sample was blood. The CDR3 here is CASCPRDLRHGYTF. CDR3 bases: TGTGCCAGCTGCCCACGTGACCTCCGGCATGGCTACACCTTC.